This T cell receptor (beta chain) was sequenced for a study of OX40 agonist ivuxolimab in advanced cancers. Whole-study context: 40% to 50% of patients had received prior checkpoint inhibitor therapy. General study findings and limits: Clonal expansion by week 6 occurred in CD4+ and CD8+ blood T cells (at 0.1 to 3.0 mg/kg). On average, CD8+ T cells had more expanded clones than CD4+.

Clones were sequenced by immunoSEQ multiplex PCR, and TCRdb holds only the in-frame ones, with some missing. The table records tens of thousands of clones, around 86% of them present only once. The CDR3 contains 17 residues. Germline V lookup: CDR1 SGHRS, CDR2 YFSETQ. Germline trimming cut 4 bases from V and 7 bases from J; bases unmatched to any gene: 9. For this clone: As yet, its antigen is unknown.

This receptor was taken from an adult with an advanced solid tumor such as melanoma, head and neck, liver or kidney cancer. The chain joins TRBV5-1 to TRBJ2-2; 14 bases are shared with TRBD2. The sequences come from CD4+ or CD8+ T cells sorted from blood, collected in a trial of the OX40 agonist ivuxolimab. In DNA form, the CDR3 reads TGCGCCAGCAGCGCCGGGACTAGCGGGGGCCACAGCGGGGAGCTGTTTTTT. It is translated as CASSAGTSGGHSGELFF.